The 21 T cell receptor beta chains in this list originate from one sample, sequenced in a study of post-analysis software for immune sequencing data. Whole-study findings and limits: Controls had lower frequencies than patients of roughly five TRBV segments, which included TRBV5-6, TRBV5-1 and TRBV20-1.

cDNA libraries of TCR beta carried unique molecular identifiers. MiXCR, run by TCRdb on the PCR reads, gives a single entry per CDR3 protein. The data show 350,000 to 450,000 distinct CDR3 sequences, with 35% to 45% seen just once and approximately 7.7% held by the top ten. Their target antigens are unknown. Specimen: blood. Source of these receptors: a girl aged 2-10 years with multiple sclerosis.

This clonotype has a handful of counts. V gene TRBV4-3 combines with J gene TRBJ2-3, with TRBD1 matching 7 bases. Germline lookup yields CDR1 LGHNA and CDR2 YSLEER. The ends lost 5 bases at V and 3 bases at J; junction bases unmatched: 5. The CDR3 extends over 14 amino acids. The CDR3 protein is CASSNQGDTDTQYF. In DNA form, the CDR3 reads TGCGCCAGCAGCAACCAGGGGGATACAGATACGCAGTATTTT.

V and J are TRBV6-2 or TRBV6-3 and TRBJ2-7; D perhaps matches TRBD1 (5 bases). The V end was cut by 2 bases, the J end by 0 bases, with 8 bases between. In germline, CDR1 is MNHEY, CDR2 SVGEGT. The CDR3 totals 14 residues. The CDR3 region is CASSYRGNSYEQYF. The CDR3 DNA reads TGTGCCAGCAGTTACAGGGGAAACTCCTACGAGCAGTACTTC.

This chain connects TRBV15 to TRBJ1-1; D remains unclear. Germline CDR1 and CDR2: LNHNV and YYDKDF (reference sequence). Trimming cost V 0 bases and J 3 bases, with 8 bases left between them. There are 14 residues in the CDR3. CDR3 region: CATSRDSLYTEAFF. The CDR3 coding sequence is TGTGCCACCAGCAGAGACAGCTTGTACACTGAAGCTTTCTTT.

The chain employs TRBV12-3 or TRBV12-4 and TRBJ1-2, with D perhaps TRBD1 (5 bases). The CDR3 consists of 14 residues. V was cut by 1 base and J by 4 bases, with 10 bases left in between. The CDR3 spells CASSLDGGSYGYTF. CDR3 in DNA: TGTGCCAGCAGTTTAGACGGGGGAAGCTATGGCTACACCTTC.

The chain carries TRBV12-3 or TRBV12-4 and TRBJ1-5; D uncertain. The CDR3 is 13 residues long. Trimming shortened V by 3 bases and J by 7 bases, and 10 bases separated the two germline ends. The CDR3 bases are TGTGCCAGCAGTTTGGAGGAACGACAGCCCCAGCATTTT. Its translation is CASSLEERQPQHF.

CDR3 in DNA: TGCGCCAGCAGCCCAGACCTGACAGGGGGCGAAGATACGCAGTATTTT. The encoded protein is CASSPDLTGGEDTQYF. The chain employs TRBV5-1 and TRBJ2-3, with 10 bases lining up with TRBD1. From germline, CDR1 is SGHRS and CDR2 YFSETQ. Trimming at V came to 4 bases and at J to 5 bases, leaving 10 bases not matched to a gene. The CDR3 is 16 amino acids.

The chain employs TRBV3-1 and TRBJ2-5, with a weak D call TRBD2 (6 bases). The V gene's germline CDR1 is LGHDT and CDR2 YNNKEL (reference sequence). The CDR3 has 14 amino acids. Deletions cut 1 base from V and 11 bases from J, with 17 bases between. The CDR3 here is CASSQVGQEGEQYF. CDR3 DNA sequence: TGTGCCAGCAGCCAAGTGGGCCAGGAGGGTGAGCAGTACTTC.

The chain links TRBV6-6 to TRBJ1-1, with 10 nucleotides matching TRBD1. The CDR3 sequence is 16 residues long. Looked up from germline, CDR1 is MNHNY and CDR2 is SVGAGI (reference sequence). Germline trimming cut 5 bases from V and 4 bases from J; bases unmatched to any gene: 10. The CDR3 spells CASSDPGQGSVTEAFF. The CDR3 DNA reads TGTGCCAGCAGTGATCCGGGACAGGGGTCAGTCACTGAAGCTTTCTTT.

The chain employs TRBV18 and TRBJ2-5; 7 positions agree with TRBD1. The germline CDR1 and CDR2 sequences are KGHSH and LQKENI. The J segment lost 4 bases and the V segment lost 3 bases, leaving 11 bases of the junction unmatched. CDR3 length: 16 residues. As DNA, the CDR3 is TGTGCCAGCTCACCCGATATACAGGGGACGCGAGAGACCCAGTACTTC. Translating gives CASSPDIQGTRETQYF.

The V gene is TRBV20-1, the J gene TRBJ2-1; D possibly matches TRBD1 or TRBD2 (6 bases each). CDR3 size: 14 residues. V was shortened by 2 bases and J by 0 bases, with 8 bases between the two germline ends. Germline CDR1 and CDR2: DFQATT and SNEGSKA (reference sequence). CDR3 sequence reads: CSARPGASYNEQFF. In DNA form, the CDR3 reads TGCAGTGCTAGACCGGGGGCCTCCTACAATGAGCAGTTCTTC.

This clonotype appeared a few times. This sequence joins TRBV6-6 and TRBJ2-5; 7 bases are shared with TRBD1. This CDR3 has 17 amino acids. CDR1 MNHNY and CDR2 SVGAGI come from the germline V gene (reference sequence). Unmatched junction bases numbered 13, after V lost 6 bases and J lost 0 bases. The CDR3 protein is CASRDYRGQYYQETQYF. The CDR3 region has the DNA TGTGCCAGCAGAGACTATCGGGGACAGTACTACCAAGAGACCCAGTACTTC.

Points on this clonotype: At one boundary the junction diverges from the germline segment, which might be a read error. The chain recombines TRBV10-3 with TRBJ2-7; 11 bases agree with TRBD2. The length of the CDR3 is 17 residues. Germline V lookup: CDR1 ENHRY, CDR2 SYGVKD. The CDR3 reads CATLNLAGGTQDHERYF. The CDR3 DNA is TGTGCCACCCTCAATTTAGCGGGAGGGACCCAAGACCACGAGCGGTACTTC.

This clonotype was seen a few times. This chain connects TRBV7-2 to TRBJ1-1; D unclear. The V end lost 3 bases, the J end lost 0 bases, and 11 bases lay between the germline ends. The CDR3 totals 15 residues. Germline-derived CDR1 and CDR2 are SGHTA and FQGNSA. In nucleotides, the CDR3 is TGTGCCAGCAGCTTGGGTACAGATTTGAACACTGAAGCTTTCTTT. Amino acids: CASSLGTDLNTEAFF.

This clonotype was observed a few times. The CDR3 loop is CATSRHASTSYNEQFF. In DNA, the CDR3 is TGTGCCACCAGCAGACATGCTTCTACTAGCTACAATGAGCAGTTCTTC. The V call is TRBV15, the J call TRBJ2-1; D perhaps matches TRBD2 (5 bases). The V gene lost 2 bases and the J gene lost 3 bases, with 14 bases spanning the gap. Per germline, CDR1 LNHNV and CDR2 YYDKDF (reference sequence). The CDR3 sequence is 16 residues long.

This clonotype has more than one count but fewer than ten. This rearrangement joins TRBV20-1 to TRBJ2-5; TRBD2 aligns across 9 bases. Germline CDR1 reads DFQATT; CDR2 reads SNEGSKA (reference sequence). The CDR3 loop spans 14 amino acids. Unmatched junction bases numbered 13, after V lost 3 bases and J lost 11 bases. CDR3 amino acids: CSARSAGGPYGQYF. CDR3 nucleotides: TGCAGTGCTAGGTCAGCGGGGGGCCCCTACGGGCAGTACTTC.

The genes are TRBV11-1 and TRBJ2-5; D is possibly TRBD2 (6 bases). The J call may be mistaken, given a closer DNA end match to TRBJ2-7. The CDR3 is made up of 13 amino acids. The V gene's germline CDR1 is SGHAT and CDR2 FQDESV (reference sequence). As DNA, the CDR3 is TGTGCCAGCAGCCCGCGCTGGAGGGACGAGCAGTACTTC. Protein sequence: CASSPRWRDEQYF.

This chain joins TRBV7-6 and TRBJ2-2; D possibly corresponds to TRBD1 (5 bases). V lost 5 bases, J lost 10 bases, and 17 bases lay in between. The CDR3 length is 14 residues. Germline V CDR1 and CDR2: SGHVS, FNYEAQ. The CDR3 nucleotides are TGTGCCAGCAGCGCCACAGGTACCGGGCTGGAGCTGTTTTTT. Its translation: CASSATGTGLELFF.

V gene TRBV3-1 combines with J gene TRBJ2-5; no firm D call. Germline CDR1 is LGHDT and CDR2 is YNNKEL (reference sequence). The V end was cut by 4 bases, the J end by 2 bases, with 8 bases between. The CDR3 extends over 13 amino acids. CDR3 protein: CASSRPYQETQYF. CDR3 in DNA: TGTGCCAGCAGCCGACCCTATCAAGAGACCCAGTACTTC.

This clonotype was found a few times. The chain recombines TRBV6-5 with TRBJ2-7, with 8 bases fitting TRBD2. Germline-derived CDR1 and CDR2 are MNHEY and SVGAGI. The CDR3 has 15 residues. Germline trimming cut 0 bases from V and 6 bases from J; bases unmatched to any gene: 7. The CDR3 DNA reads as TGTGCCAGCAGTTACTCCGGAGCGGGAGACCTCGAGCAGTACTTC. This gives the protein CASSYSGAGDLEQYF.

This chain uses TRBV20-1 with TRBJ2-1, with D possibly matching TRBD2 (5 bases). Germline V gene data show CDR1 as DFQATT and CDR2 as SNEGSKA (reference sequence). The CDR3 extends over 14 amino acids. V gave up 6 bases and J gave up 1 base, with 13 bases separating them. The CDR3 sequence: CSAVGVISYNEQFF. Here the CDR3 DNA reads TGCAGTGCCGTCGGGGTAATATCCTACAATGAGCAGTTCTTC.

This chain joins TRBV18 and TRBJ2-7; unclear D gene. This CDR3 contains 14 residues. The V gene lost 3 bases and the J gene lost 4 bases, with 13 bases spanning the gap. CDR1 is KGHSH and CDR2 is LQKENI in the germline V gene. The CDR3 sequence: CASSPAAGRYEQYF. The CDR3 DNA reads TGTGCCAGCTCACCTGCGGCAGGACGGTACGAGCAGTACTTC. Complete variable domain (other parts from reference TRBV18 and TRBJ2-7): NAGVMQNPRHLVRRRGQEARLRCSPMKGHSHVYWYRQLPEEGLKFMVYLQKENIIDESGMPKERFSAEFPKEGPSILRIQQVVRGDSAAYFCASSPAAGRYEQYFGPGTRLTVT.